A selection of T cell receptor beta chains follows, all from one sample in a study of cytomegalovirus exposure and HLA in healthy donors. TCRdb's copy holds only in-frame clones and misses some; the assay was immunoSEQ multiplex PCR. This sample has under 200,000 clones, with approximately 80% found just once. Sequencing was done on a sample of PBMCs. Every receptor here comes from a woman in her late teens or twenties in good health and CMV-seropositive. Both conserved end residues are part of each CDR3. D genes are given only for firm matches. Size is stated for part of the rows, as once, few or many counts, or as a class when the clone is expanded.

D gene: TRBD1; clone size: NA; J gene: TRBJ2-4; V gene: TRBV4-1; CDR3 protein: CASSQLPGQGAGGIQYF; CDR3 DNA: TGCGCCAGCAGCCAACTTCCGGGACAGGGGGCTGGAGGCATTCAGTACTTC
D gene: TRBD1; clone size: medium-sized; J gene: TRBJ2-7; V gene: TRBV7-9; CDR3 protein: CASSPGQPPYEQYF; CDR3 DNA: TGTGCCAGCAGCCCGGGACAGCCTCCCTACGAGCAGTACTTC
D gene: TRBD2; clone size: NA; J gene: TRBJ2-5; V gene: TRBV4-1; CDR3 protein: CASSQGGLAGAQETQYF; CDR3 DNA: TGCGCCAGCAGCCAAGGGGGACTAGCGGGTGCACAAGAGACCCAGTACTTC
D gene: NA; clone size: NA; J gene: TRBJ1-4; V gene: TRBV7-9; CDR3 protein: CASSERLERKLFF; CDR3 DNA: TGTGCCAGCAGCGAACGACTGGAAAGAAAACTGTTTTTT
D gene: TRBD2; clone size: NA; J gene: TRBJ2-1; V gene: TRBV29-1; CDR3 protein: CSVERGGAAGLFGDEQFF; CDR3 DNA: TGCAGCGTTGAACGCGGGGGGGCGGCAGGGCTTTTCGGGGATGAGCAGTTCTTC
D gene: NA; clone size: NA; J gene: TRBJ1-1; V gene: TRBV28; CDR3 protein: CASSPGQRNTEAFF; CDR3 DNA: TGTGCCAGCAGTCCCGGACAGCGGAACACTGAAGCTTTCTTT
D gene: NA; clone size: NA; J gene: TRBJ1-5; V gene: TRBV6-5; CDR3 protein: CASSYSRQLRQPQHF; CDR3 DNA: TGTGCCAGCAGTTACTCCCGACAGCTGAGGCAGCCCCAGCATTTT
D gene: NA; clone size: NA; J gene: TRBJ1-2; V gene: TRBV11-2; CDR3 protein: CASGQSSYGYTF; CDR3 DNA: TGTGCCAGTGGACAGTCATCCTATGGCTACACCTTC
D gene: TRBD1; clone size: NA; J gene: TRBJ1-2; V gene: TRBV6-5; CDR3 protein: CASSQGASGYTF; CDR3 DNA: TGTGCCAGCAGCCAGGGGGCCTCTGGCTACACCTTC
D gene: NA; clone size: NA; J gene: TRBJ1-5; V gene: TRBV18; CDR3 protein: CASSETGNQPQHF; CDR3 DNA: TGTGCCAGCTCAGAAACAGGAAATCAGCCCCAGCATTTT
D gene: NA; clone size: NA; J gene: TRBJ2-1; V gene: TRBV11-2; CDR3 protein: CASSRPEHYNEQFF; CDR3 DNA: TGTGCCAGCAGCCGGCCGGAGCACTACAATGAGCAGTTCTTC
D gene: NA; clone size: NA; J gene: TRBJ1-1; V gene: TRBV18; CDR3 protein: CASSQGMNTEAFF; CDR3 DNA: TGTGCCAGCTCACAGGGGATGAACACTGAAGCTTTCTTT
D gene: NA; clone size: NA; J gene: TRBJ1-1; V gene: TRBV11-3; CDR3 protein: CASSYRVPPEAFF; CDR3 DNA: TGTGCCAGCAGCTACAGGGTACCACCTGAAGCTTTCTTT
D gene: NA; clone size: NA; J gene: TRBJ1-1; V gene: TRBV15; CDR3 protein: CATSIHREGTEAFF; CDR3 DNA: TGTGCCACCAGCATTCACAGGGAGGGCACTGAAGCTTTCTTT
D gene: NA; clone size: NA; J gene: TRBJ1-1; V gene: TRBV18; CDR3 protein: CASSTRGTEAFF; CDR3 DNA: TGTGCCAGCTCCACCCGGGGAACTGAAGCTTTCTTT
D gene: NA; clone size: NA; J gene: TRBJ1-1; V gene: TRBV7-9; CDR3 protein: CASSLVQGSTEAFF; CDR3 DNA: TGTGCCAGCAGCTTAGTGCAGGGGAGCACTGAAGCTTTCTTT
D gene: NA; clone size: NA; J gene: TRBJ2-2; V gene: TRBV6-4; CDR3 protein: CASSDSPDRAGELFF; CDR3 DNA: TGTGCCAGCAGTGACTCACCCGACCGGGCCGGGGAGCTGTTTTTT
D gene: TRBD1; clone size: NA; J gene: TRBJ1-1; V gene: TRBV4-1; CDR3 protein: CASSQGYIGGNMNTEAFF; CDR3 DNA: TGCGCCAGCAGCCAAGGGTATATAGGGGGCAACATGAACACTGAAGCTTTCTTT
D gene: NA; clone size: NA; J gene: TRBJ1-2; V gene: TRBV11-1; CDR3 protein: CASSFYPTENYGYTF; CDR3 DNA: TGTGCCAGCAGCTTTTACCCGACAGAGAACTATGGCTACACCTTC
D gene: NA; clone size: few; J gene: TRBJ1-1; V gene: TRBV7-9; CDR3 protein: CASSLAWDSATEAFF; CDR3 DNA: TGTGCCAGCAGCTTAGCGTGGGACTCGGCCACTGAAGCTTTCTTT
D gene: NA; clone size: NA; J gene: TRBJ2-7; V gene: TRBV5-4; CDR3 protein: CASSLGGRIYEQYF; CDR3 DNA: TGTGCCAGCAGCTTAGGGGGAAGAATCTACGAGCAGTACTTC
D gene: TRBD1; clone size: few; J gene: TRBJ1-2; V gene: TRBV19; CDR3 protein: CASSLTGGVNYGYTF; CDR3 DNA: TGTGCCAGTAGTCTCACAGGGGGTGTCAACTATGGCTACACCTTC
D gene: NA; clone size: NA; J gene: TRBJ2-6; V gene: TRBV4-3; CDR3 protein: CASSQEQGSGANVLTF; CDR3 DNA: TGCGCCAGCAGCCAAGAACAGGGATCTGGGGCCAACGTCCTGACTTTC
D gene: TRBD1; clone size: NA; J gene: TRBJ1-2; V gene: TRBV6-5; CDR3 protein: CASRLTGEAPYTF; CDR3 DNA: TGTGCCAGCAGGCTGACAGGGGAGGCCCCCTACACCTTC
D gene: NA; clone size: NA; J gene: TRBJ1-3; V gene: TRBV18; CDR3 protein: CASSPGGSGNTIYF; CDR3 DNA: TGTGCCAGCTCACCAGGAGGCTCTGGAAACACCATATATTTT
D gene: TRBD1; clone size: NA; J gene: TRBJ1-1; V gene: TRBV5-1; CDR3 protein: CASSFNRGLSTEAFF; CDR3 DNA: TGCGCCAGCAGCTTCAACAGGGGGTTGAGCACTGAAGCTTTCTTT
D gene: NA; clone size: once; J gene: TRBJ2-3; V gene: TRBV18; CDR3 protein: CASSPRRSDTQYF; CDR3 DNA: TGTGCCAGCTCACCACGGAGGTCGGATACGCAGTATTTT
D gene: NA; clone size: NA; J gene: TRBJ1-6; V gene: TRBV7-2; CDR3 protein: CASSLGSGYNSPLHF; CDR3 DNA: TGTGCCAGCAGCTTAGGTTCAGGGTACAATTCACCCCTCCACTTT
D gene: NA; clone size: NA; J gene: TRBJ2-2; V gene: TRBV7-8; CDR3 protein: CASSPRPEGDTGELFF; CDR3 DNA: TGTGCCAGCAGCCCTAGACCCGAAGGGGACACCGGGGAGCTGTTTTTT
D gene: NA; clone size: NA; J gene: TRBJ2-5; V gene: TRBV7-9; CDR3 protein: CASSVIGSGLWGETQYF; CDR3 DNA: TGTGCCAGCAGCGTAATCGGGAGCGGGTTATGGGGGGAGACCCAGTACTTC
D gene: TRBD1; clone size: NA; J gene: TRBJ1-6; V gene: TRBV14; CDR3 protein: CASSQDQGDGNSPLHF; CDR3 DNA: TGTGCCAGCAGCCAAGATCAGGGGGACGGGAATTCACCCCTCCACTTT
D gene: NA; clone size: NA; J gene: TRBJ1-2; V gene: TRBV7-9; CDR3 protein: CASSLVGSFLYTF; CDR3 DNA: TGTGCCAGCAGCTTAGTCGGTTCTTTCCTCTACACCTTC
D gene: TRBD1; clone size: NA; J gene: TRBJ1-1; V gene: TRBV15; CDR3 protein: CATSTGSAAGGAFF; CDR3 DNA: TGTGCCACCAGCACCGGATCCGCGGCAGGGGGAGCTTTCTTT
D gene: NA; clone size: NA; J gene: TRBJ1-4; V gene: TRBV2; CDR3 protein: CASSSGAHPTNEKLFF; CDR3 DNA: TGTGCCAGCAGTTCAGGGGCCCATCCAACTAATGAAAAACTGTTTTTT
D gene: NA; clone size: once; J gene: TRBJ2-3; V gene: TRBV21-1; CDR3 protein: CATAPWGVGSADTQYF; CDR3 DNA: NA
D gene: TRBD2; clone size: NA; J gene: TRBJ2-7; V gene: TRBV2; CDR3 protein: CASSPSGVHYEQYF; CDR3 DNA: TGTGCCAGCAGCCCTAGCGGGGTACACTACGAGCAGTACTTC
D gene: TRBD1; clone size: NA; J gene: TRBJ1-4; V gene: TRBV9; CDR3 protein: CASSVAWDRGEKLFF; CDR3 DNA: TGTGCCAGCAGCGTGGCCTGGGACAGGGGTGAAAAACTGTTTTTT